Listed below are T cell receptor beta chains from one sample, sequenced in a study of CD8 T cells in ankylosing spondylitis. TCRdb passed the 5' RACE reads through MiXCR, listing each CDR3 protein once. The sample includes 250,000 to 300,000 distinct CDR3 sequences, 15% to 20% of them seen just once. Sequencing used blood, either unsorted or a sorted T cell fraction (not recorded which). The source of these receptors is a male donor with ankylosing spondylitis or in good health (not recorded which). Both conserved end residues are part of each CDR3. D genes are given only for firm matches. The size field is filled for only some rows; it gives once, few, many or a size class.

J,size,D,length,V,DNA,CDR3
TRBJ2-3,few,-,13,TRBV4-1,TGCGCCAGCAGCCAAGTCACACAGGATACGCAGTATTTT,CASSQVTQDTQYF
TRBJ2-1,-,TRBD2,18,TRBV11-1,TGTGCCAGCAGCCCGGGACTAGCGGGAGGGCGTTCCTACAATGAGCAGTTCTTC,CASSPGLAGGRSYNEQFF
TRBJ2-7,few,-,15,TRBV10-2,TGCGCCAGCAGTGAGGGAAACAGTCTCACCTACGAGCAGTACTTC,CASSEGNSLTYEQYF
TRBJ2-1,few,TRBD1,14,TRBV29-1,TGCAGCGTCGGAGACAGGGCCGGATACAATGAGCAGTTCTTC,CSVGDRAGYNEQFF
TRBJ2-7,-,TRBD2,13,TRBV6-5,TGTGCCAGCGTTGAGCGGGAGGGCTACGAGCAGTACTTC,CASVEREGYEQYF
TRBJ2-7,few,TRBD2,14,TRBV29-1,TGCAGCGTTGAAGGCGATCGGGAGGGCTACGAGCAGTACTTC,CSVEGDREGYEQYF
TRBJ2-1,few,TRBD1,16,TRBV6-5,TGTGCCAGCAGTTTATCGACAGGGAGCTCCTACAATGAGCAGTTCTTC,CASSLSTGSSYNEQFF
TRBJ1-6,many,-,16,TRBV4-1,TGCGCCAGCAGCCAAAACAGTGAGATTTGGGATTCACCCCTCCACTTT,CASSQNSEIWDSPLHF
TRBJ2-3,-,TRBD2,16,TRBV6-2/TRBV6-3,TGTGCCAGCAGTTACTCGACTAGCGATGTACGCGATACGCAGTATTTT,CASSYSTSDVRDTQYF
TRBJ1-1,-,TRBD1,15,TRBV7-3,TGTGCCAGCAGCCCAGGGACAGGGTGGGGATGGAACGCTTTCTTT,CASSPGTGWGWNAFF
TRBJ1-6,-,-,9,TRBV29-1,TGCAGCGTTGCTTCACCCCTCCACTTT,CSVASPLHF
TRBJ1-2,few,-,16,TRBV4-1,TGCGCCAGCAGCCAAGAGCGGGCCGACCTTAACTATGGCTACACCTTC,CASSQERADLNYGYTF
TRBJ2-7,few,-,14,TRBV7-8,TGTGCCAGCAGCCCCCCGTCCCTAGAGAGGCAGCAGTACTTC,CASSPPSLERQQYF
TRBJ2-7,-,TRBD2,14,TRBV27,TGTGCCAGCAGTTTTCTAGCGGAGGACTACGAGCAGTACTTC,CASSFLAEDYEQYF
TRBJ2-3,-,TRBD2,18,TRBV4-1,TGCGCCAGCAGCCTGTGGACTAGCGGGAGCGGTCGGGGAGATACGCAGTATTTT,CASSLWTSGSGRGDTQYF
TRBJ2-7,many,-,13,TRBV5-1,TGCGCCAGCAGCTTGGATATTGTTTTGGAGCAGTACTTC,CASSLDIVLEQYF
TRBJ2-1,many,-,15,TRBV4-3,TGCGCCAGCAGCCAAGAAGGGGTCGGCTACAATGAGCAGTTCTTC,CASSQEGVGYNEQFF
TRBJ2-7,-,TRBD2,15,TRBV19,TGTGCCAGTAGTCCTTGGGGGGGAAAAGCCTACGAGCAGTACTTC,CASSPWGGKAYEQYF
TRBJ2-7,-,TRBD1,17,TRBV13,TGTGCCAGCAGCTACGGGACAGGAAATGGTCCGTTATACGAGCAGTACTTC,CASSYGTGNGPLYEQYF
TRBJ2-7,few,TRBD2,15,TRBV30,TGTGCCTGGAGTGTACTAGGACTAGCAAATTACGAGCAGTACTTC,CAWSVLGLANYEQYF